This entry concerns a single TCR beta chain. Its antigen has not been determined. No base quality information exists; no much larger clone differs at one position. The sample comes from a study of blood T cell repertoires in COVID-19 (dated by TCRdb to the early 2020s). Background on the whole study: Collaborator samples came from the United States, Italy and Spain and covered acute and convalescent phases of COVID-19. The prospective study material was composed of cDNA or gDNA derived from T cells, B-cell-depleted T cells, or PBMCs. The dataset comprised deeply sampled blood TCRbeta repertoires from subjects exposed to, actively infected with, or recovered from COVID-19. The repertoires were released in a freely available public database meant as a resource for research on the immune response to SARS-CoV-2. The samples were drawn from two sources: the first 160 participants of the ongoing ImmuneRACE study, and fewer than 1,500 subjects contributed by 6 global collaborators. Sample metadata almost always included a de-identified subject ID, COVID-19 status, age in years and sex. HLA class I and class II types, where available, came from metadata supplied by the sample provider rather than from assay-based typing. Study-wide conclusions, independent of this receptor: How much clinical and demographic metadata was included differed by source and by participant, and the metadata was provided uncurated.

Participants in the prospective study were enrolled through a virtual design, were aged about 18 to 90 years, and lived in under 25 United States geographic areas. In the prospective study, participants were assigned to cohorts based on the clinical history participants reported in a screening survey and a study questionnaire. Exposed participants had been in contact, within 2 weeks of entering the study, with a person who had a PCR-confirmed or clinician-diagnosed case of COVID-19. In the prospective study, mobile phlebotomists collected whole blood, serum and a nasopharyngeal or oropharyngeal swab from each participant. Additional blood draws and questionnaires over an approximately 2-month period could optionally be provided by prospective study participants. Blood samples from the prospective study were shipped frozen or at room temperature prior to DNA extraction. The immunoSEQ Assay, a bias-controlled multiplex PCR, was used to amplify TCRbeta CDR3 regions from genomic DNA. The authors' analysis ran thus. The number of nucleated cells in each sample was estimated from the amplification of reference gene primers within the assay. Sequence reads were collapsed and filtered to measure the absolute abundance of every unique TCRbeta CDR3 rearrangement. For each sample, productive Simpson clonality was calculated as the square root of Simpson's diversity index over productive rearrangements. TCRdb stores this immuneACCESS table with in-frame sequences only. Part of the clones is absent; in the studies checked, under half of the shortfall reflects unresolved V genes, and no reason is known for the rest. V, J and clone size are those of that table, while D and trimming were read from the DNA. The sample records about 140,000 clones, approximately 83% of which are singletons. The ten largest clones capture about 5.2% of the sample.

The clonotype comes from a man aged 70-80 years who had been exposed to COVID-19. The sequenced sample consisted of PBMCs or T cells enriched from blood (not recorded which).

The nucleotide sequence is TGTGCCAGTAGTAGTGGGCTCGCCGGCGGCAGGGGTTTTTTATATGGCTACACCTTC. Its translation reads: CASSSGLAGGRGFLYGYTF. The V and J genes are TRBV19 and TRBJ1-2; tentative D gene TRBD1, with 6 bases matching. Trimming takes 4 bases from V and 5 bases from J, and the germline ends sit 29 bases apart. The CDR3 covers 19 residues, taking in both the cysteine and the phenylalanine. Here the CDR3 DNA is all that survives: 57 bases in frame from base 1. The CDR1 and CDR2 encoded by the germline V gene (reference sequence) are LNHDA and SQIVND. With the rest looked up from the reference TRBV19 and TRBJ1-2 genes rather than sequenced, the full variable domain is DGGITQSPKYLFRKEGQNVTLSCEQNLNHDAMYWYRQDPGQGLRLIYYSQIVNDFQKGDIAEGYSVSREKKESFPLTVTSAQKNPTAFYLCASSSGLAGGRGFLYGYTFGSGTRLTVV.